These 3 T cell receptor beta chains were all obtained from the same sample, sequenced in a study of cytomegalovirus exposure and HLA in healthy donors. The PCR contained 60 Vbeta and 13 Jbeta primers. Profiling relied on immunoSEQ multiplex PCR, and the TCRdb table lists in-frame clones only, not all of them. The top ten clones hold over 5% of a sample with approximately 240,000 clones, roughly 87% of them seen once. The sequencing input was PBMCs. These TCRs come from a woman between 35 and 50 years old in good health and CMV-seropositive.

This clone has just one count. This chain uses TRBV5-6 with TRBJ2-7; D is undetermined. Germline values: CDR1 SGHDT, CDR2 YYEEEE. The CDR3 is 16 amino acids. V was pared by 2 bases and J by 0 bases, with 15 bases between. The CDR3 DNA follows: TGTGCCAGCAGCTTTTCCCAGCGCCGGAGCTCCTACGAGCAGTACTTC. This translates into CASSFSQRRSSYEQYF.

Comment on this clone: Other DNA sequences within the sample encode an identical CDR3. This chain links TRBV7-2 with TRBJ1-1; D possibly corresponds to TRBD1 (5 bases). V dropped 8 bases and J dropped 1 base, with 8 bases sitting between them. The germline gives CDR1 SGHTA, CDR2 FQGNSA. The CDR3 runs to 12 residues. CDR3 sequence reads: CASGRGNTEAFF. The CDR3 DNA reads TGTGCCAGCGGGAGGGGGAACACTGAAGCTTTCTTT.

This clone was found a few times. The V gene is TRBV7-9, the J gene TRBJ2-1; D remains ambiguous. CDR1 SEHNR and CDR2 FQNEAQ come from the germline V gene (reference sequence). Between the trimmed V and J ends, which lost 7 bases and 6 bases, there was a span of 13 bases. The CDR3 has 13 residues. The CDR3 DNA is TGTGCCAGCATCCCTGACTGGATCAATGAGCAGTTCTTC. Translating it yields CASIPDWINEQFF.